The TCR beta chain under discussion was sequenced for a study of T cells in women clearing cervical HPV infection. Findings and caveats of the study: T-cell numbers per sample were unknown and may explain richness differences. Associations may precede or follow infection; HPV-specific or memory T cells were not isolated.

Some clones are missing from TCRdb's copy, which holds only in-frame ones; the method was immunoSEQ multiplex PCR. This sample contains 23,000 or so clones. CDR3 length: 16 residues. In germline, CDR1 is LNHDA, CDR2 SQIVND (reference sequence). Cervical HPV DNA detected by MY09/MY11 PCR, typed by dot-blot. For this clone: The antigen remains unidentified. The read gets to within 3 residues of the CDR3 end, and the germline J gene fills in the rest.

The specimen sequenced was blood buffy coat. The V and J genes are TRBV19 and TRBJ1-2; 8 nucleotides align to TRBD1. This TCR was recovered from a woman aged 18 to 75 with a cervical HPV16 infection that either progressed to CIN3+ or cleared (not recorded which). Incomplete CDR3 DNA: TGTGCCAGCAGGGATGGCATTGGACAGGGTCGGATGGGC. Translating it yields CASRDGIGQGRMG. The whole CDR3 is CASRDGIGQGRMGYTF.